A selection of T cell receptor beta chains follows, all from one sample in a study of post-analysis software for immune sequencing data. TCRdb re-called the PCR reads through MiXCR, storing one row per CDR3 protein. The data contain hundreds of thousands of distinct CDR3 sequences, roughly three fifths of them singletons. The source material was blood. The receptors were gathered from a girl between 2 and 10 years old with multiple sclerosis. Each CDR3 is given with its conserved first and last residue. The D gene is left open where the match is weak. Clone size is stated in some rows and not others, as once, few, many or a class when expanded.

CDR3	DNA	D	J	V	size
CASSPRTVLAKNIQYF	TGTGCCAGCAGTCCCCGGACAGTTCTAGCCAAAAACATTCAGTACTTC	.	TRBJ2-4	TRBV27	.
CASSQGPRYGYTF	TGTGCCAGCAGCCAGGGACCACGCTATGGCTACACCTTC	.	TRBJ1-2	TRBV6-6	.
CASGVRGGSSYNEQFF	TGTGCCAGCGGGGTTCGTGGGGGGAGCTCCTACAATGAGCAGTTCTTC	.	TRBJ2-1	TRBV2	.
CASSPARSTSEQYF	TGTGCCAGCAGCCCTGCCAGGTCAACAAGCGAGCAGTACTTC	.	TRBJ2-7	TRBV5-5	.
CASSPRLAGTGELFF	TGTGCCAGCAGCCCGCGACTAGCGGGGACCGGGGAGCTGTTTTTT	TRBD2	TRBJ2-2	TRBV7-2	.
CASSRDQTHSEQYF	TGTGCCAGCAGTAGAGATCAAACGCACTCCGAGCAGTACTTC	.	TRBJ2-7	TRBV6-5	once
CASSPPAGVADTQYF	TGTGCCAGCAGCCCTCCAGCGGGAGTTGCAGATACGCAGTATTTT	TRBD2	TRBJ2-3	TRBV2	few
CASSLDFGAGGSDEQFF	TGTGCCAGCAGCTTAGATTTCGGCGCGGGAGGATCGGATGAGCAGTTCTTC	TRBD2	TRBJ2-1	TRBV11-2	.
CASSLDTSGTYEQYF	TGCGCCAGCAGCTTGGATACCTCAGGGACCTACGAGCAGTACTTC	.	TRBJ2-7	TRBV5-1	.
CASSFRDSADEQFF	TGCGCCAGCAGCTTCCGGGATTCGGCGGATGAGCAGTTCTTC	.	TRBJ2-1	TRBV5-1	.
CASSSPSDGTDTQYF	TGTGCCAGCAGTTCCCCTAGCGACGGCACAGATACGCAGTATTTT	.	TRBJ2-3	TRBV28	.
CASSKDPVENSYEQYF	TGTGCCAGCAGCAAAGACCCCGTAGAAAACTCCTACGAGCAGTACTTC	.	TRBJ2-7	TRBV21-1	.
CATQPGTRLNTGELFF	TGTGCCACCCAGCCCGGGACCCGACTAAACACCGGGGAGCTGTTTTTT	.	TRBJ2-2	TRBV7-2	once
CASSYSTVTGELYEQYF	TGTGCCAGCAGTTACTCGACGGTGACAGGAGAACTCTACGAGCAGTACTTC	.	TRBJ2-7	TRBV6-5	.
CASRAQGSNYGYTF	TGTGCCAGCAGGGCACAGGGCTCCAACTATGGCTACACCTTC	.	TRBJ1-2	TRBV3-1	.
CASRVDGYGYTF	TGTGCCAGCAGGGTGGACGGCTATGGCTACACCTTC	.	TRBJ1-2	TRBV7-9	.
CASSRLAGTSGETQYF	TGCGCCAGCAGCCGTCTCGCCGGGACTAGCGGGGAGACCCAGTACTTC	TRBD2	TRBJ2-5	TRBV5-1	.
CASSDLPKETQYF	TGTGCCAGCAGTGACCTCCCGAAAGAGACCCAGTACTTC	.	TRBJ2-5	TRBV2	.
CSANPPGLNTEAFF	TGCAGTGCTAACCCCCCAGGACTGAACACTGAAGCTTTCTTT	.	TRBJ1-1	TRBV20-1	.
CASSLHLPLNYEQYF	TGTGCCAGCAGCTTACACCTTCCCCTCAACTACGAGCAGTACTTC	.	TRBJ2-7	TRBV11-2	.